The present T cell receptor beta chain was sequenced within a study of cytomegalovirus exposure and HLA in healthy donors. Study-level information: Across around 400 genotyped donors, 65% to 90% landed in the Caucasian-associated ancestry cluster.

Participants comprised healthy donors of bone marrow. PCR primers comprised 60 Vbeta and 13 Jbeta primers. Clones were read by immunoSEQ multiplex PCR, and TCRdb kept only the in-frame ones, dropping some. The sample consists of approximately 120,000 clones, about 70% of them appearing once. Study-wide results and limits: Exclusion as indistinguishable affected some V segments, including TRBV6-2 and TRBV6-3.

This CDR3 contains 13 residues. Per germline, CDR1 SEHNR and CDR2 FQNEAQ (reference sequence). Deletions cut 10 bases from V and 2 bases from J, with 14 bases between. About this clone itself: Its antigen remains unidentified.

This receptor was identified in a woman in her sixties in good health and CMV-seropositive. The chain uses TRBV7-9 and TRBJ1-1, with D possibly matching TRBD1 (5 bases). The sequenced sample was PBMCs. This chain's CDR3 is CANEVGENTEAFF. Written as DNA, the CDR3 is TGTGCCAACGAAGTAGGGGAAAACACTGAAGCTTTCTTT.